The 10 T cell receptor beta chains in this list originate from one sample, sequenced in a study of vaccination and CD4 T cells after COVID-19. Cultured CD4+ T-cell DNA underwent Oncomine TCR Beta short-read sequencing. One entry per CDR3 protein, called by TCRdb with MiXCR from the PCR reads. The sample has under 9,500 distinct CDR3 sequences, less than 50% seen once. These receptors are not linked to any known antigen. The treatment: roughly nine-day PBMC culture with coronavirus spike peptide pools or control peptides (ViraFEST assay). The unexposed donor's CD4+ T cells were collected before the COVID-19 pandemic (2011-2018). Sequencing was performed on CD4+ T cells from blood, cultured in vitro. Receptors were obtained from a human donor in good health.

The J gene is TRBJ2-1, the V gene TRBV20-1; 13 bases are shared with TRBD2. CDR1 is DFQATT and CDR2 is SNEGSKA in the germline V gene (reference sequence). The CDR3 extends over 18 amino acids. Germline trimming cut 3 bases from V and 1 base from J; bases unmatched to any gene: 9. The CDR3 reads CSARSGLAGWTSYNEQFF. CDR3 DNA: TGCAGTGCTAGGTCGGGACTAGCGGGATGGACTTCCTACAATGAGCAGTTCTTC.

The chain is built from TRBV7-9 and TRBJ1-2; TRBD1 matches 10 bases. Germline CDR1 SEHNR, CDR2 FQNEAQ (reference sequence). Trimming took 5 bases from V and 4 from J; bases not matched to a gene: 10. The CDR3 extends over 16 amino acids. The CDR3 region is CASSRAGQGIPYGYTF. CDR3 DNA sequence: TGTGCCAGCAGCCGCGCGGGACAGGGGATCCCCTATGGCTACACCTTC.

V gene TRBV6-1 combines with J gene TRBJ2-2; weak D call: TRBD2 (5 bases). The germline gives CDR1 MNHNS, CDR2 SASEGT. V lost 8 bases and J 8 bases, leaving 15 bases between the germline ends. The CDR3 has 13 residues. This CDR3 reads CASGDYGGGELFF. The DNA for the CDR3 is TGTGCCAGCGGCGACTATGGTGGGGGGGAGCTGTTTTTT.

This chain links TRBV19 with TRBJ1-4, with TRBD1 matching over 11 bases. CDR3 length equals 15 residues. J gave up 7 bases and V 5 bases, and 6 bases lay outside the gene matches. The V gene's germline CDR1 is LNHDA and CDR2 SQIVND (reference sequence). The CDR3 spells CASSLDGTGGEKLFF. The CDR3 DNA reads TGTGCCAGTAGTCTGGATGGGACAGGGGGTGAAAAACTGTTTTTT.

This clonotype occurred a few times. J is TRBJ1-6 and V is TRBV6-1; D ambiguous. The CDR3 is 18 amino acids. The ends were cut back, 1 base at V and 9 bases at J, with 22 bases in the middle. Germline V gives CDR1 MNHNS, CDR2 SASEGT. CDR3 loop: CASSEVTPRVRKSSPLHF. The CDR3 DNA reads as TGTGCCAGCAGTGAAGTAACCCCTAGGGTTCGGAAGAGTTCACCCCTCCACTTT.

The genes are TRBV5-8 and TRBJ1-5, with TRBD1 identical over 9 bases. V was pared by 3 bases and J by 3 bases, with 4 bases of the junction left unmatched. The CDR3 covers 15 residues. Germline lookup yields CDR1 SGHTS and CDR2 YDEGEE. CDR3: CASSSGQGINQPQHF. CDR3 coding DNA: TGTGCCAGCAGCTCTGGACAGGGGATCAATCAGCCCCAGCATTTT.

The CDR3 nucleotides read TGCGCCAGCAGCTCTACTGCAGGGGTGGGCACCGGGGAGCTGTTTTTT. This sequence encodes CASSSTAGVGTGELFF. The chain links TRBV4-3 to TRBJ2-2; a possible D gene is TRBD1 (6 bases). V was shortened by 5 bases and J by 4 bases, with 17 bases between the two germline ends. The CDR3 has 16 amino acids. CDR1 LGHNA and CDR2 YSLEER come from the germline V gene.

The CDR3 region has the DNA TGTGCCAGCTCACAGGGCTGGGAGCTGTTTTTT. The encoded protein is CASSQGWELFF. The V gene is TRBV18, the J gene TRBJ2-2; D unresolved. Trimming removed 4 bases from V and 9 bases from J, with 6 bases in between. Looked up from germline, CDR1 is KGHSH and CDR2 is LQKENI. CDR3 length equals 11 residues.

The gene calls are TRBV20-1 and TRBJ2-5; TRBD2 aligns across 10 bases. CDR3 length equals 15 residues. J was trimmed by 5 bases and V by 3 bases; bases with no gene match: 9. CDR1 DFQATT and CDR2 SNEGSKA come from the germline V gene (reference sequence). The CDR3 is CSASSLAGVRETQYF. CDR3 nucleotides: TGCAGTGCTAGTTCGCTAGCGGGGGTTCGGGAGACCCAGTACTTC.

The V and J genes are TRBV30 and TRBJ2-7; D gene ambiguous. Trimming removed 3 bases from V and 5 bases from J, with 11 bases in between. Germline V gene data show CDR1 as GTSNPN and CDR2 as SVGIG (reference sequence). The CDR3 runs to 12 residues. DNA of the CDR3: TGTGCCTGGAGCGCCGGACGAAACGAGCAGTACTTC. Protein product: CAWSAGRNEQYF.